This record concerns one T cell receptor beta chain sequence. The antigen remains undetermined. Time point meaning: newly diagnosed, previously untreated cHL patient sample. It was by magnetic negative selection that CD4+ T cells were purified from thawed PBMCs. Comparison PBMCs came from previously untreated, newly diagnosed classical Hodgkin lymphoma patients. The protocol was immunoSEQ multiplex PCR, while the TCRdb copy is restricted to in-frame clones and leaves out a portion. The profile shows roughly 27,000 clones, around 90% of them singletons. These data are taken from a study of PD-1 blockade in classical Hodgkin lymphoma. Study-wide findings and caveats: As was reported, newly diagnosed patients showed lower baseline TCR diversity than healthy donors did. Repertoires differed for reasons still undefined, possibly disease activity or prior therapy.

V lost 5 bases and J lost 2, with 16 bases in between. The CDR3 sequence is 16 residues long. Germline CDR1 and CDR2: SGHAT and FQNNGV. Sequenced material: CD4+ T cells from blood. The source is a human donor with classical Hodgkin lymphoma. The chain combines TRBV11-2 with TRBJ1-3; the D is unclear. CDR3 sequence (DNA): TGTGCCAGCAGCGAAAACCCACCCGGGGCTGGAAACACCATATATTTT. It yields the protein CASSENPPGAGNTIYF.